This TCR beta chain was identified in a study of blood T cell repertoires in COVID-19. Study summary: Acute and convalescent COVID-19 specimens originated in the United States, Italy and Spain. T cells, B-cell-depleted T cells, or PBMCs provided the cDNA or gDNA that served as material.

The CDR3 has 16 residues. Looked up from germline, CDR1 is SGDLS and CDR2 is YYNGEE. V dropped 0 bases and J dropped 7; count of bases not matched to a gene: 6. Authors' processing steps: Cell counts per sample came from amplifying reference gene primers. The assay was immunoSEQ multiplex PCR, and TCRdb's table has in-frame clones only and misses some. V and J calls and clone size are those listed in that table; D and trimming were worked out from the DNA. The repertoire holds about 140,000 clones, with over 80% as singletons. The receptor's source is a woman over 75 with acute or convalescent COVID-19. This chain uses TRBV9 with TRBJ1-6; TRBD1 agrees at 8 bases. Sequenced material: peripheral blood. The CDR3, as DNA: TGTGCCAGCAGCGTAGGCGCAGGGGGCTGGAATTCACCCCTCCACTTT. This encodes CASSVGAGGWNSPLHF.